This T cell receptor (beta chain) stems from a study of vaccination and CD4 T cells after COVID-19. At the level of the study: With a range of 35 to 161, the median interval from diagnosis to drawing post-COVID samples was about 100 days. Following dose two, a median around 65 days (range 14 to 241) passed before post-vaccine samples were taken.

Treatment defined: roughly nine-day PBMC culture with coronavirus spike peptide pools or control peptides (ViraFEST assay). Ahead of the COVID-19 pandemic (2011-2018), the CD4+ T cells of the unexposed donor were collected. This clonotype was observed a few times. Its antigen remains unidentified. Oncomine TCR Beta short-read sequencing was applied to DNA from cultured CD4+ T cells. TCRdb passed the PCR reads through MiXCR, listing each CDR3 protein once. This table holds several thousand distinct CDR3 sequences, around three fifths found once. The receptor comes from a human donor in good health. Input material: CD4+ T cells from blood, cultured in vitro.

CDR3 in DNA: TGTGCCAGCAGAACTACCGACGGCGGGAGTCTTACGGGAGCGCAGTATTTT. Encoded protein: CASRTTDGGSLTGAQYF. The chain recombines TRBV6-1 with TRBJ2-3, with 7 nucleotides matching TRBD2. With V trimmed by 6 bases and J by 10 bases, 22 bases remained unmatched. Germline CDR1 reads MNHNS; CDR2 reads SASEGT. The CDR3 extends over 17 amino acids.